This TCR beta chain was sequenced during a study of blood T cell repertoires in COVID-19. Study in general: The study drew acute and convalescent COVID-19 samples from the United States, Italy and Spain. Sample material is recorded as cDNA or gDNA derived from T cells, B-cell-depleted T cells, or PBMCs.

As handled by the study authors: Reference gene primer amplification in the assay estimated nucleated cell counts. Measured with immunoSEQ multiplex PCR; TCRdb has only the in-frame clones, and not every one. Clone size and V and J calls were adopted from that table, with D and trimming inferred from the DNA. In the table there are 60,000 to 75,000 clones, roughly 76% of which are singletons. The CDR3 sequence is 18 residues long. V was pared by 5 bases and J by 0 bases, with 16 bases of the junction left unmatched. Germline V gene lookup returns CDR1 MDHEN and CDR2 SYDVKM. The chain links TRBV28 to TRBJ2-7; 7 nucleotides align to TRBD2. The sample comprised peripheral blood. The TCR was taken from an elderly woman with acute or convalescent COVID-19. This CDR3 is CASSPQSIAGTSSYEQYF. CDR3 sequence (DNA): TGTGCCAGCAGTCCTCAGTCCATAGCGGGCACGAGCTCCTACGAGCAGTACTTC. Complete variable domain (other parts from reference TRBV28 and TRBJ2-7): DVKVTQSSRYLVKRTGEKVFLECVQDMDHENMFWYRQDPGLGLRLIYFSYDVKMKEKGDIPEGYSVSREKKERFSLILESASTNQTSMYLCASSPQSIAGTSSYEQYFGPGTRLTVT.